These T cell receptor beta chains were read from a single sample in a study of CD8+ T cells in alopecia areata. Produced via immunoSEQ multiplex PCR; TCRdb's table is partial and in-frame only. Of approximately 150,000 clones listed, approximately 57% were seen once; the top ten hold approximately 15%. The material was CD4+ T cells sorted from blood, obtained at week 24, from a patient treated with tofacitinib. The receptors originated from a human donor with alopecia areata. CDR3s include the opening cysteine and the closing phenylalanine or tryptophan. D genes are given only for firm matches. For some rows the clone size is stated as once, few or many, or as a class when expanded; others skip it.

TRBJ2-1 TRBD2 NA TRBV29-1 TGCAGCGTTGCCTGGACTAGCGGGGTAAATGAGCAGTTCTTC CSVAWTSGVNEQFF
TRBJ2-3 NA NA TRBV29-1 TGCAGCGTTGGGTTTGGGTGGCGGGATAGCACAGATACGCAGTATTTT CSVGFGWRDSTDTQYF
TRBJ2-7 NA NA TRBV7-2 TGTGCCAGCAGCCCCCCATTGGGCGAGCAGTACTTC CASSPPLGEQYF
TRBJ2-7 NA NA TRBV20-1 TGCAGTGCTAGTAGGGGGGACGAGCAGTACTTC CSASRGDEQYF
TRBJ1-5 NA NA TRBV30 TGTGCCCAGGACCGGGGGGCCAATCAGCCCCAGCATTTT CAQDRGANQPQHF
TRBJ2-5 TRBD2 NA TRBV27 TGTGCCAGCAGTTCCCATCCAGCGGGGGGGCGAGAGACCCAGTACTTC CASSSHPAGGRETQYF
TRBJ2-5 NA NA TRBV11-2 TGTGCCAGCAGCAGCAGACAGAGACTACAAGAGACCCAGTACTTC CASSSRQRLQETQYF
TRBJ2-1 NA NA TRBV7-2 TGTGCCAGCAGCTTACGGCCGAGGGGGAATGAGCAGTTCTTC CASSLRPRGNEQFF
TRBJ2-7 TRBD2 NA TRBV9 TGTGCCAGCAGCCCCACGGGCGGGGGTTATCTGAACGAGCAGTACTTC CASSPTGGGYLNEQYF
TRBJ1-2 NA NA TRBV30 TGTGCCTGGAGTAGGGCCGGCGACTATGGCTACACCTTC CAWSRAGDYGYTF
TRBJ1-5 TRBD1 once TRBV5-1 TGCGCCAGCAGCTTGGGGACAGGGGTAGGGAATCAGCCCCAGCATTTT CASSLGTGVGNQPQHF
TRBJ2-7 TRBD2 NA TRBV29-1 TGCAGCGCCCGAGGACTAGCGGGGTACGAGCAGTACTTC CSARGLAGYEQYF
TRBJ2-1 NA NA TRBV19 TGTGCCAGTAGTATAGGGCCAGCAAACAATGAGCAGTTCTTC CASSIGPANNEQFF
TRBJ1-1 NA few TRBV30 TGTGCCTGGGGGAGAGGTGCGGGAGGGGCCACTGAAGCTTTCTTT CAWGRGAGGATEAFF
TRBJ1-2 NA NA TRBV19 TGTGCCAGTAGTATCGGGGGACTGAAGTATGGCTACACCTTC CASSIGGLKYGYTF
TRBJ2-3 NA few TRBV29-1 TGCAGCCTCCAGGCCGGTGTCGGAGATACGCAGTATTTT CSLQAGVGDTQYF
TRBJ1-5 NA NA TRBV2 TGTGCCAGCACCTACTACGGCGGGCAGCCCCAGCATTTT CASTYYGGQPQHF
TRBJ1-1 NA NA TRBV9 TGTGCCAGTTCCCCTGTGGGGACTACGACTTTCTTT CASSPVGTTTFF
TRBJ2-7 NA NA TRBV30 TGTGCCTGGAAGACGACAACCTACGAGCAGTACTTC CAWKTTTYEQYF
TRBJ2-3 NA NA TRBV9 TGTGCCAGCAGCGAGGGGTGGGGGCTAAGATCAGATACGCAGTATTTT CASSEGWGLRSDTQYF
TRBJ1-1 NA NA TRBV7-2 TGTGCCAGCAGCTTAGCCTCGGTCTACACTGAAGCTTTCTTT CASSLASVYTEAFF
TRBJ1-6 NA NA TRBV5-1 TGCGCCAGCAGCCCGCAGGGTCTGGATAATTCACCCCTCCACTTT CASSPQGLDNSPLHF
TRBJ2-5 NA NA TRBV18 TGTGCCAGCTCACCACCTCCGGGGATGGAGACCCAGTACTTC CASSPPPGMETQYF
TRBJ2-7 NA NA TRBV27 TGTGCCAGCAGTTTGTTGGCAGCGACTACCTACGAGCAGTACTTC CASSLLAATTYEQYF
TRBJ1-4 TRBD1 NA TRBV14 TGTGCCAGCCGATCCGGGACAGGGTCGACAACTAATGAAAAACTGTTTTTT CASRSGTGSTTNEKLFF
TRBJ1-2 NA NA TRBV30 TGTGCCTGGAGTGTACAGAGGGACTATGGCTACACCTTC CAWSVQRDYGYTF
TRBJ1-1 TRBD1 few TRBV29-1 TGCAGCGTTGTGGGACAGAGAGGCACTGAAGCTTTCTTT CSVVGQRGTEAFF
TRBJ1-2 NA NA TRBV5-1 TGCGCCAGCCAGATGGGGCTGAATAACTATGGCTACACCTTC CASQMGLNNYGYTF
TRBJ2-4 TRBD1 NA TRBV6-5 TGTGCCAGCAGCCCCAGACAGGGCTTACACATTCAGTACTTC CASSPRQGLHIQYF
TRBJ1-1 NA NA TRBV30 TGTGCCTGGAGTGTACTAATCGGGGAGGGAGCTTTCTTT CAWSVLIGEGAFF
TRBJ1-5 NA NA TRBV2 TGTGCCAGCCACAGGGACGGCAATCAGCCCCAGCATTTT CASHRDGNQPQHF
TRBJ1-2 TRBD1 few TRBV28 TGTGCCAGCAGTTTATTAGGACAGGTTTATGGCTACACCTTC CASSLLGQVYGYTF
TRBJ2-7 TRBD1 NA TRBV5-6 TGTGCCAGCAGCACCCCGGGACAGGGGACCTCCTACGAGCAGTACTTC CASSTPGQGTSYEQYF
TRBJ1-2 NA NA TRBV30 TGTGCCTGGAGTGTAGGCTTGTCCAGGGGCGCTGGCTACACCTTC CAWSVGLSRGAGYTF
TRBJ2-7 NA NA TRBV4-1 TGCGCCAGCAGCCAGCCGGGGCTCTCCGAGCAGTACTTC CASSQPGLSEQYF
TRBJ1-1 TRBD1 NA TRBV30 TGTGCCTGGAGCTCGGGGACAGGGAGGAACACTGAAGCTTTCTTT CAWSSGTGRNTEAFF
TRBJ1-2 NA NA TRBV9 TGTGCCAGCAGCCCCCCAGGGTTAGCTAACTATGGCTACACCTTC CASSPPGLANYGYTF
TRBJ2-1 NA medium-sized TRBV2 TGTGCCAGCAGTGGGACTTCCCCGAATGAGCAGTTCTTC CASSGTSPNEQFF
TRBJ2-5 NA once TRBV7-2 TGTGCCAGCAGCTTATTTGGGGGGGGGCTGGCCCAAGAGACCCAGTACTTC CASSLFGGGLAQETQYF
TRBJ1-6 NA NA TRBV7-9 TGTGCCAGCAGCTTAGATTCCAGGGGTGGTTCACCCCTCCACTTT CASSLDSRGGSPLHF
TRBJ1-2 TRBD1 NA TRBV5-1 TGCGCCAGCAGCGAGGGACAGGGGAGAATCTCTAACTATGGCTACACCTTC CASSEGQGRISNYGYTF
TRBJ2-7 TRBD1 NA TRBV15 TGTGCCACCAGCACCGACAGGGTCTCACGCGAGCAGTACTTC CATSTDRVSREQYF
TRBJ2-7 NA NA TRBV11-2 TGTGCCAGCAGCTTGTGGAGGGCCACCTACGAGCAGTACTTC CASSLWRATYEQYF
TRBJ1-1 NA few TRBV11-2 TGTGCCAGCAGCTTAGGACAGAACACTGAAGCTTTCTTT CASSLGQNTEAFF
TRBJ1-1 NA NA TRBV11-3 TGTGCCAGCAGCTCTCGGGGGGGCGGCGAAGCTTTCTTT CASSSRGGGEAFF
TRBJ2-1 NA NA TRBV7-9 TGTGCCAGCAGCTCAGGTGCTGAGCAGTTCTTC CASSSGAEQFF